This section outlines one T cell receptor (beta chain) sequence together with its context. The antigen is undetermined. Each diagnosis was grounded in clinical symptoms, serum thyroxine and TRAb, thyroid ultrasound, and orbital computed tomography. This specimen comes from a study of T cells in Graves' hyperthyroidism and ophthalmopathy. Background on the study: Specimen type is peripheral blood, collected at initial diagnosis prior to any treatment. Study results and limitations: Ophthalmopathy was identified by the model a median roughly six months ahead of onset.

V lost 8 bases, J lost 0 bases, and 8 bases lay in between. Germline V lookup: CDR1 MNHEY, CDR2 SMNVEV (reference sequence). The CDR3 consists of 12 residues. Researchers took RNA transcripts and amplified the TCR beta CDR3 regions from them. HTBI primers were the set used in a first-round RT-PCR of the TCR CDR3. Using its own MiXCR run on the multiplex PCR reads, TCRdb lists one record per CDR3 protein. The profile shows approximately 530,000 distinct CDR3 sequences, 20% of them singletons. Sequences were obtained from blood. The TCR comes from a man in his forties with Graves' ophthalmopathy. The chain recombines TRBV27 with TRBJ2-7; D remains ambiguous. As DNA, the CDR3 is TGTGCCAGCTATTCAAGCTCCTACGAGCAGTACTTC. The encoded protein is CASYSSSYEQYF.